A selection of T cell receptor beta chains follows, all from one sample in a study of T cell repertoires in cytomegalovirus infection. These TCRs are of unknown antigen specificity. TCRdb passed the reads through MiXCR, listing each CDR3 protein once. The table records about 470,000 distinct CDR3 sequences, about 42% of them present only once. This material consisted of cultured PBMCs, taken from culture after CMV antigen stimulation. The receptors shown here come from a human donor in good health (CMV status not recorded). Some clones in this sample may be carry-over from other donors' samples. CDR3s include the opening cysteine and the closing phenylalanine or tryptophan. D genes are given only for firm matches. Size values are once, few and many counts, or a class for expanded clones, and some rows have none.

TRBD2 | - | TRBJ2-1 | TRBV6-2/TRBV6-3 | CASSSWAGAGRNEQFF | TGTGCCAGCAGTTCGTGGGCGGGAGCAGGTAGAAATGAGCAGTTCTTC
TRBD1 | - | TRBJ1-2 | TRBV9 | CASSARARTARDRPDGYTF | TGTGCCAGCAGCGCACGAGCCCGAACAGCACGGGACAGGCCCGATGGCTACACCTTC
- | - | TRBJ2-2 | TRBV7-3 | CASTKGAGELFF | TGTGCCAGCACGAAGGGGGCCGGGGAGCTGTTTTTT
- | few | TRBJ2-7 | TRBV7-9 | CASSQTGTIKRGEQYF | TGTGCCAGCAGCCAGACCGGGACCATAAAACGGGGCGAGCAGTACTTC
- | - | TRBJ2-7 | TRBV6-2/TRBV6-3 | CASSYGMLREQYF | TGTGCCAGCAGTTACGGCATGCTACGTGAGCAGTACTTC
TRBD1 | - | TRBJ2-7 | TRBV7-8 | CASSGQAASSYEQYF | TGTGCCAGCAGCGGACAGGCGGCAAGCTCCTACGAGCAGTACTTC
TRBD1 | few | TRBJ2-5 | TRBV11-2 | CASSPTGVGETQYF | TGTGCCAGCAGCCCAACAGGGGTGGGGGAGACCCAGTACTTC
- | - | TRBJ1-1 | TRBV20-1 | CSAPGFQGNTEAFF | TGCAGTGCTCCTGGATTTCAGGGTAACACTGAAGCTTTCTTT
- | few | TRBJ1-1 | TRBV20-1 | CSAPDQNTEAFF | TGCAGTGCCCCGGACCAGAACACTGAAGCTTTCTTT
- | many | TRBJ1-5 | TRBV7-2 | CASSLVPTSNQPQHF | TGTGCCAGCAGCTTAGTGCCCACCAGCAATCAGCCCCAGCATTTT
TRBD1 | - | TRBJ2-3 | TRBV7-3 | CASSSTGGYSTDTQYF | TGTGCCAGCAGCTCGACAGGGGGATATTCCACAGATACGCAGTATTTT
- | - | TRBJ2-1 | TRBV7-9 | CASSPTPTRFDEQFF | TGTGCCAGCAGCCCAACCCCGACTAGGTTCGATGAGCAGTTCTTC
- | - | TRBJ1-1 | TRBV6-1 | CASSEGGAAGPEAFF | TGTGCCAGCAGTGAAGGGGGCGCAGCGGGGCCTGAAGCTTTCTTT
- | few | TRBJ1-5 | TRBV6-5 | CASRASSNQPQHF | TGTGCCAGCAGGGCCTCAAGCAATCAGCCCCAGCATTTT
- | once | TRBJ2-3 | TRBV19 | CASSKRSLLTDTQYF | TGTGCCAGTAGTAAGCGCAGTCTTCTCACAGATACGCAGTATTTT
TRBD1 | few | TRBJ2-1 | TRBV2 | CASRTGTGDNEQFF | TGTGCCAGCAGAACCGGGACAGGGGACAATGAGCAGTTCTTC
- | once | TRBJ2-5 | TRBV7-4 | CASSSVGRETQYF | TGTGCCAGCAGCTCCGTGGGTCGAGAGACCCAGTACTTC
- | few | TRBJ2-7 | TRBV6-2/TRBV6-3 | CASSTTRRLTYEQYF | TGTGCCAGCAGTACTACCCGACGCCTTACCTACGAGCAGTACTTC
- | few | TRBJ1-1 | TRBV7-9 | CASSKYQGDTEAFF | TGTGCCAGCAGCAAATACCAGGGTGACACTGAAGCTTTCTTT
TRBD2 | - | TRBJ2-5 | TRBV6-2/TRBV6-3 | CASSPWTSGRKTQYF | TGTGCCAGCAGTCCCTGGACTAGCGGGAGGAAGACCCAGTACTTC
- | - | TRBJ2-4 | TRBV7-9 | CASSLPGGIQYF | TGTGCCAGCAGCTTACCCGGTGGCATTCAGTACTTC
- | - | TRBJ2-4 | TRBV5-5 | CASSQLEDIAKNIQYF | TGTGCCAGCAGCCAATTGGAGGACATAGCCAAAAACATTCAGTACTTC
- | - | TRBJ2-2 | TRBV28 | CASRLGRMNTGELFF | TGTGCCAGCCGATTAGGACGGATGAACACCGGGGAGCTGTTTTTT
- | - | TRBJ2-1 | TRBV7-9 | CASGYGPNEQFF | TGTGCCAGCGGGTATGGACCCAATGAGCAGTTCTTC
- | - | TRBJ1-4 | TRBV5-6 | CASSSNKGAPGEKLFF | TGTGCCAGCAGCTCGAATAAAGGGGCCCCCGGGGAAAAACTGTTTTTT
- | - | TRBJ1-4 | TRBV7-8 | CASSYRDTINEKLFF | TGTGCCAGCAGCTACCGGGACACGATAAATGAAAAACTGTTTTTT
- | few | TRBJ1-4 | TRBV19 | CASSSRGTNEKLFF | TGTGCCAGTTCCTCTAGGGGGACTAATGAAAAACTGTTTTTT
- | few | TRBJ2-5 | TRBV6-1 | CASSETGGRETQYF | TGTGCCAGCAGTGAGACCGGGGGGCGAGAGACCCAGTACTTC
- | - | TRBJ2-2 | TRBV11-2 | CASSPRWGNTGELFF | TGTGCCAGCAGCCCACGGTGGGGGAACACCGGGGAGCTGTTTTTT
TRBD2 | few | TRBJ2-7 | TRBV11-2 | CASSPGAGAYEQYF | TGTGCCAGCAGCCCCGGCGCGGGAGCCTACGAGCAGTACTTC
TRBD1 | - | TRBJ2-3 | TRBV12-3/TRBV12-4 | CASRPDRGAQYF | TGTGCCAGCAGACCCGACAGGGGTGCGCAGTATTTT
- | few | TRBJ2-1 | TRBV19 | CASSIYQVGGEQFF | TGTGCCAGTAGTATATACCAGGTCGGGGGTGAGCAGTTCTTC
TRBD2 | - | TRBJ2-1 | TRBV12-3/TRBV12-4 | CASSGTSGKEFF | TGTGCCAGCAGCGGGACTAGCGGGAAGGAGTTCTTC
- | - | TRBJ2-4 | TRBV12-3/TRBV12-4 | CASSLAGTTGFGNIQYF | TGTGCCAGCAGTTTAGCGGGGACTACAGGGTTCGGAAACATTCAGTACTTC
- | - | TRBJ2-3 | TRBV6-6 | CASRHPDSTDTQYF | TGTGCCAGCAGGCACCCGGACAGCACAGATACGCAGTATTTT
- | few | TRBJ2-4 | TRBV12-3/TRBV12-4 | CASSLGEGGVGIQYF | TGTGCCAGCAGTTTGGGGGAGGGGGGAGTGGGCATTCAGTACTTC
- | few | TRBJ1-4 | TRBV27 | CASSFGGQGEKLFF | TGTGCCAGCAGTTTCGGTGGGCAGGGAGAAAAACTGTTTTTT
- | few | TRBJ2-7 | TRBV11-2 | CASSLGRSWRTSYEQYF | TGTGCCAGCAGCTTAGGTCGGTCGTGGAGGACGTCCTACGAGCAGTACTTC
- | - | TRBJ2-1 | TRBV7-2 | CASTLDPTTPFF | TGTGCCAGCACCCTGGACCCAACAACCCCGTTCTTC
- | - | TRBJ2-3 | TRBV15 | CATSRDVRVPSTDTQYF | TGTGCCACCAGCAGAGATGTTCGGGTCCCGTCGACAGATACGCAGTATTTT
TRBD1 | - | TRBJ1-5 | TRBV5-6 | CASSLDRGPQHF | TGTGCCAGCAGCTTGGACAGGGGACCCCAGCATTTT
- | - | TRBJ2-3 | TRBV6-1 | CASSPRLRQRGTDTQYF | TGTGCCAGCAGCCCCCGGCTACGACAGAGGGGCACAGATACGCAGTATTTT
- | few | TRBJ2-5 | TRBV5-4 | CASSSRGEQETQYF | TGTGCCAGCAGCTCCCGGGGAGAGCAAGAGACCCAGTACTTC
- | - | TRBJ1-2 | TRBV7-2 | CASSLSAAGGGVGYTF | TGTGCCAGCAGCTTATCCGCGGCAGGAGGGGGGGTTGGCTACACCTTC
- | few | TRBJ1-6 | TRBV28 | CASSLTAPPLHF | TGTGCCAGCAGTTTAACGGCGCCACCCCTCCACTTT
- | - | TRBJ1-2 | TRBV4-2 | CASSQDIDGGRYYGYTF | TGTGCCAGCAGCCAAGATATCGATGGCGGGAGATACTATGGCTACACCTTC
TRBD1 | - | TRBJ1-1 | TRBV5-4 | CASSGTGANTEAFF | TGTGCCAGCAGCGGGACAGGCGCGAACACTGAAGCTTTCTTT
- | - | TRBJ2-3 | TRBV11-2 | CASSSQGLSTDTQYF | TGTGCCAGCAGCTCACAGGGACTTAGCACAGATACGCAGTATTTT
- | - | TRBJ2-1 | TRBV7-2 | CASSLGLEYYEQFF | TGTGCCAGCAGCTTGGGGCTAGAGTACTATGAGCAGTTCTTC
- | - | TRBJ2-7 | TRBV7-9 | CASSPRGGETYEQYF | TGTGCCAGCAGCCCCAGGGGCGGGGAGACCTACGAGCAGTACTTC
- | - | TRBJ2-7 | TRBV11-2 | CASSAIRDRPYEQYF | TGTGCCAGCAGCGCCATCCGGGACCGGCCCTACGAGCAGTACTTC
- | - | TRBJ2-3 | TRBV4-3 | CASSPTQPPRYTDTQYF | TGCGCCAGCAGTCCCACACAACCGCCCAGGTACACAGATACGCAGTATTTT
- | few | TRBJ2-7 | TRBV6-1 | CASSARQQPPYEQYF | TGTGCCAGCAGTGCGAGGCAGCAGCCCCCCTACGAGCAGTACTTC
- | few | TRBJ2-7 | TRBV7-9 | CASSPTSLHEQYF | TGTGCCAGCAGCCCTACGTCCCTTCACGAGCAGTACTTC
- | - | TRBJ2-7 | TRBV10-3 | CAISGDYEQYF | TGTGCCATCAGTGGCGACTACGAGCAGTACTTC
TRBD1 | - | TRBJ2-7 | TRBV9 | CASSSPDRGTHEQYF | TGTGCCAGCAGCTCTCCGGACAGGGGAACCCACGAGCAGTACTTC
TRBD2 | - | TRBJ2-3 | TRBV20-1 | CSAALRGTSGPTDTQYF | TGCAGTGCTGCCCTTAGAGGGACTAGCGGGCCCACAGATACGCAGTATTTT